The rows below give T cell receptor beta chains drawn from one sample of a study of blood T cell repertoires in COVID-19. Clones were read by immunoSEQ multiplex PCR, and TCRdb kept only the in-frame ones, dropping some. The data show about 76,000 clones, around 90% seen once. The specimen was peripheral blood. These receptors came from a man under 40 with acute or convalescent COVID-19. Each CDR3 is given with its conserved first and last residue. D genes are given only for firm matches. Size is omitted from some rows. Given values are once, few, many or a class for expanded clones.

TRBJ2-5 13 NA NA TRBV7-3 CASSLRGFETQYF TGTGCCAGCAGCTTAAGAGGGTTTGAGACCCAGTACTTC
TRBJ2-7 15 NA TRBD2 TRBV10-3 CAISGFGTSFNEQYF TGTGCCATCAGTGGGTTCGGGACTAGCTTCAACGAGCAGTACTTC
TRBJ2-7 14 NA NA TRBV5-1 CASSLADPGREQYF TGCGCCAGCAGCTTGGCAGACCCAGGGCGCGAGCAGTACTTC
TRBJ1-2 14 NA NA TRBV18 CASSRPGEYYGYTF TGTGCCAGCTCACGTCCGGGAGAATACTATGGCTACACCTTC
TRBJ1-5 14 NA NA TRBV15 CATRKDSQNQPQHF TGTGCCACCAGAAAGGACAGCCAAAATCAGCCCCAGCATTTT
TRBJ2-1 12 NA TRBD1 TRBV28 CASSLRTGGQFF TGTGCCAGCAGTTTGAGGACAGGAGGGCAGTTCTTC
TRBJ2-7 15 once TRBD2 TRBV7-8 CASSLSSGSGHEQYF TGTGCCAGCAGCTTATCTAGCGGGAGCGGCCACGAGCAGTACTTC
TRBJ1-2 15 once TRBD1 TRBV18 CASSQKRTGINGYTF TGTGCCAGCTCACAAAAGCGGACAGGGATTAATGGCTACACCTTC
TRBJ2-2 19 NA NA TRBV11-2 CASSPFRLPGPRNTGELFF TGTGCCAGCAGCCCTTTTAGGTTACCAGGGCCGAGGAACACCGGGGAGCTGTTTTTT
TRBJ2-1 11 few NA TRBV20-1 CSAKTDNEQFF TGCAGTGCTAAGACTGACAATGAGCAGTTCTTC
TRBJ2-7 15 NA TRBD1 TRBV7-9 CASSSGQGKEYEQYF TGTGCCAGCAGCTCGGGACAGGGAAAGGAGTACGAGCAGTACTTC
TRBJ2-7 20 NA NA TRBV28 CASSLRTGGGKRAPGNEQYF TGTGCCAGCAGTTTAAGAACAGGGGGGGGAAAGAGGGCCCCGGGGAACGAGCAGTACTTC
TRBJ2-1 17 NA NA TRBV21-1 CASSNKRSSGTPNEQFF TGTGCCAGCAGCAATAAACGAAGTAGCGGGACCCCTAATGAGCAGTTCTTC
TRBJ2-1 14 NA TRBD1 TRBV10-3 CAINPTGANNEQFF TGTGCCATCAATCCAACAGGGGCTAATAATGAGCAGTTCTTC
TRBJ2-7 13 NA NA TRBV28 CASRASEGFEQYF TGTGCCAGCAGGGCCTCCGAGGGCTTTGAGCAGTACTTC
TRBJ1-2 14 NA NA TRBV30 CAWSVRRRVDGYTF TGTGCCTGGAGTGTACGGCGGAGGGTGGATGGCTACACCTTC
TRBJ2-3 13 NA NA TRBV3-1/TRBV3-2 CASKWGTTDTQYF TGTGCCAGCAAATGGGGCACCACAGATACGCAGTATTTT
TRBJ2-1 12 NA TRBD2 TRBV12-3/TRBV12-4 CASSLAGGEQFF TGTGCCAGCAGCCTAGCGGGAGGTGAGCAGTTCTTC
TRBJ2-2 14 NA NA TRBV4-3 CASSLSRDTGELFF TGCGCCAGCAGCCTCTCCCGGGACACCGGGGAGCTGTTTTTT
TRBJ2-1 13 NA NA TRBV19 CASSTGSYNEQFF TGTGCCAGTAGTACCGGGTCCTACAATGAGCAGTTCTTC
TRBJ1-1 12 NA NA TRBV2 CASSPPGLLAFF TGTGCCAGCTCCCCGCCAGGCCTCTTGGCTTTCTTT
TRBJ1-4 15 once TRBD1 TRBV13 CASSLGGQGDEKLFF TGTGCCAGCAGCTTAGGGGGACAGGGGGATGAAAAACTGTTTTTT
TRBJ2-7 12 NA TRBD1 TRBV28 CASKQGAREQYF TGTGCCAGCAAACAGGGGGCGAGGGAGCAGTACTTC
TRBJ2-7 15 NA TRBD2 TRBV7-2 CASSPGGGVKGEQYF TGTGCCAGCAGCCCCGGGGGAGGGGTAAAAGGCGAGCAGTACTTC
TRBJ2-1 15 once TRBD2 TRBV7-2 CASSLGTRHTNEQFF TGTGCCAGCAGCTTAGGGACTAGGCACACGAATGAGCAGTTCTTC
TRBJ1-4 14 NA TRBD1 TRBV18 CASSPGQGYEKLFF TGTGCCAGCTCACCGGGACAGGGGTATGAAAAACTGTTTTTT
TRBJ2-3 14 NA TRBD2 TRBV18 CASSPRLAGDTQYF TGTGCCAGCTCACCCCGACTAGCTGGAGATACGCAGTATTTT
TRBJ2-7 14 NA NA TRBV5-1 CASSLGTTVHEQYF TGCGCCAGCAGCCTCGGGACAACGGTCCACGAGCAGTACTTC
TRBJ1-2 16 NA NA TRBV21-1 CASSKAAGIRNYGYTF TGTGCCAGCAGCAAAGCGGCAGGAATTAGAAACTATGGCTACACCTTC
TRBJ1-4 15 once NA TRBV28 CASSSGGGLNEKLFF TGTGCCAGCAGCTCCGGCGGGGGCTTGAATGAAAAACTGTTTTTT
TRBJ2-1 13 NA TRBD2 TRBV11-2 CATTAGFYNEQFF TGTGCCACCACAGCGGGATTCTACAATGAGCAGTTCTTC
TRBJ1-5 14 once NA TRBV7-8 CASSRDGFWQPQHF TGTGCCAGCAGCCGAGACGGGTTTTGGCAGCCCCAGCATTTT
TRBJ1-2 13 few TRBD1 TRBV27 CASTSTGGDGYTF TGTGCCAGCACTTCGACAGGGGGAGATGGCTACACCTTC
TRBJ1-2 13 NA NA TRBV14 CASSTSPGLGYTF TGTGCCAGCAGCACGAGCCCAGGGTTGGGCTACACCTTC
TRBJ2-5 14 few NA TRBV18 CASSPGRVPETQYF TGTGCCAGCTCACCGGGCAGGGTCCCGGAGACCCAGTACTTC
TRBJ1-1 16 NA NA TRBV4-1 CASSQDQWGRGSEAFF TGCGCCAGCAGCCAAGATCAATGGGGCAGGGGCTCTGAAGCTTTCTTT
TRBJ1-2 14 NA TRBD1 TRBV7-2 CASSGDRGWGGYTF TGTGCCAGCAGCGGGGACAGGGGGTGGGGTGGCTACACCTTC
TRBJ2-2 14 once TRBD1 TRBV9 CASSQQGMGGELFF TGTGCCAGCAGCCAACAGGGGATGGGCGGGGAGCTGTTTTTT
TRBJ2-7 16 NA TRBD1 TRBV27 CASSLGFGTGIYEQYF TGTGCCAGCAGTCTAGGCTTTGGGACAGGGATCTACGAGCAGTACTTC
TRBJ1-1 12 few NA TRBV7-9 CASGKGLAEAFF TGTGCCAGCGGGAAGGGGTTGGCTGAAGCTTTCTTT
TRBJ2-1 19 NA TRBD2 TRBV7-2 CASSPTGSGRGKGRNEQFF TGTGCCAGCAGCCCCACGGGTAGCGGGAGAGGCAAAGGGCGGAATGAGCAGTTCTTC
TRBJ1-1 13 NA NA TRBV20-1 CSASEPPEGEAFF TGCAGTGCTAGTGAACCCCCAGAGGGTGAAGCTTTCTTT
TRBJ2-7 11 NA NA TRBV5-5 CASSLTGEVNF TGTGCCAGCAGCTTGACAGGGGAGGTAAACTTC
TRBJ1-2 13 few TRBD1 TRBV2 CASRATGVYGYTF TGTGCCAGCAGGGCCACAGGGGTCTATGGCTACACCTTC
TRBJ2-7 12 NA NA TRBV5-1 CASRPDRAEQYF TGCGCCAGCAGACCGGACAGAGCCGAGCAGTACTTC
TRBJ1-6 16 NA NA TRBV9 CASSPQGSSYNSPLHF TGTGCCAGCAGCCCCCAGGGGAGCTCCTATAATTCACCCCTCCACTTT
TRBJ1-1 12 NA NA TRBV2 CASTKVRAEAFF TGTGCCAGCACAAAGGTTCGGGCTGAAGCTTTCTTT
TRBJ2-7 13 NA NA TRBV5-5 CASSSHPGNEQYF TGTGCCAGCAGCTCGCACCCAGGGAACGAGCAGTACTTC
TRBJ2-1 12 NA NA TRBV10-2 CATQTRRYEQFF TGCGCCACCCAGACTAGGAGGTATGAGCAGTTCTTC
TRBJ1-4 14 NA NA TRBV5-8 CASSLRQINEKLFF TGTGCCAGCAGCTTGCGTCAGATTAATGAAAAACTGTTTTTT